These 31 T cell receptor beta chains share one sample of origin, sequenced in a study of tumor and adjacent non-tumor tissue in lung cancer. TCRbeta libraries were built with three rounds of nested PCR, modified from ARM-PCR. TCRdb processed the multiplex PCR reads anew with MiXCR; each CDR3 protein has one entry. The sample consists of roughly 81,000 distinct CDR3 sequences, roughly 62% of them appearing once. The template was RNA from unsorted bulk tissue. The sequenced material came from lung tumor tissue. All receptors derive from a man aged 65-85 years with non-small cell lung cancer.

As regards this clonotype: One end of the junction does not line up with germline, which may come from a read error. The CDR3 region is CASSPEDSSGANVMTF. In DNA, the CDR3 is TGTGCCAGCAGTCCTGAGGACAGCTCTGGGGCCAACGTCATGACTTTC. The chain couples TRBV6-1 to TRBJ2-6; TRBD1 might be the D (6 bases). CDR3 length: 16 residues. Germline assignment: CDR1 MNHNS and CDR2 SASEGT.

As concerns this clonotype: No conserved phenylalanine or tryptophan is present at the end of the CDR3, so a read error is the likely explanation. This chain uses TRBV28 with TRBJ2-5, with no clear D. V was cut by 4 bases and J by 1 base, with 13 bases left in between. The germline V gene has CDR1 MDHEN and CDR2 SYDVKM. The CDR3 sequence is 15 residues long. CDR3 DNA sequence: TGTGCCAGCAGTTCATACAGTTGGGGCCAAGAGACCCAGTACATC. It encodes CASSSYSWGQETQYI.

This clonotype was counted only a few times. The J gene is TRBJ2-7, the V gene TRBV7-9; D uncertain. Germline loops: CDR1 SEHNR, CDR2 FQNEAQ (reference sequence). The germline V and J ends were trimmed by 4 bases and 1 base, with 14 bases remaining between them. The CDR3 covers 15 residues. This CDR3 is CASSYSAATSYEQYF. The DNA for the CDR3 is TGTGCCAGCAGCTACTCTGCGGCAACTTCCTACGAGCAGTACTTC.

As concerns this clonotype: One junction end disagrees with the germline gene, perhaps due to a read error. This chain links TRBV6-6 with TRBJ1-6; possible D gene TRBD1, 6 bases. This CDR3 comprises 14 residues. Germline V gene data show CDR1 as MNHNY and CDR2 as SVGAGI (reference sequence). CDR3 bases: TGTGCCAGCAGTTTATCAGGGGTAGGCTCACTCCTCCACTTT. This encodes CASSLSGVGSLLHF.

This clonotype came up many times. The rearrangement joins TRBV7-8 to TRBJ1-5; D ambiguous. CDR1 SGHVS and CDR2 FQNEAQ come from the germline V gene. The V and J ends lost 5 bases and 11 bases respectively, with 25 bases between them. This CDR3 contains 16 residues. The CDR3 nucleotides are TGTGCCAGCAGCGGAGAAGAGCTCGACCCTAGCGAGGCCCAGCATTTT. The encoded protein is CASSGEELDPSEAQHF.

As to this clonotype: This sequence may be a read error, since a much larger clone differs from it by one base. V usage is TRBV6-5 and J usage is TRBJ2-1; tentative D call: TRBD1 (7 bases). Germline CDR1 reads MNHEY; CDR2 reads SVGAGI. The CDR3 extends over 14 amino acids. V shed 6 bases and J shed 4 bases, with 13 bases lying between them. The DNA of the CDR3 is TGTGCCAGCAGGGAGACAGGGACTTACAATGAGCAGTTCTTC. Amino acids: CASRETGTYNEQFF.

This clonotype was detected a few times. A read error may explain this, as a much larger clone is one base away. This chain links TRBV20-1 with TRBJ2-5; TRBD1 might be the D (6 bases). Per germline, CDR1 DFQATT and CDR2 SNEGSKA (reference sequence). The CDR3 is 14 residues long. CDR3 sequence reads: CSARVGRGGESQYF. The CDR3 nucleotides are TGCAGTGCTAGAGTTGGCAGGGGTGGAGAGTCCCAGTACTTC.

Details on this clonotype: One end of the junction is discordant with germline, which a read error may explain. This chain uses TRBV5-1 with TRBJ2-2; 13 nucleotides line up with TRBD2. The CDR3 spans 16 residues. Germline lookup yields CDR1 SGHRS and CDR2 YFSETQ. CDR3 DNA sequence: TGCGCCAACAGCTTGGGACTAGCGGGACTGTCCGGGGAGCTGTTTTTT. This sequence encodes CANSLGLAGLSGELFF.

As regards this clonotype: A junction boundary mismatches the germline segment, possibly from a read error. The chain joins TRBV28 to TRBJ2-3; a weak D match, TRBD1 (6 bases). This CDR3 has 14 amino acids. Germline values: CDR1 MDHEN, CDR2 SYDVKM. CDR3 in DNA: TGTGCCAGCAGTTGGGGTGGCTGGACAGATACGCATTATTTT. It translates to CASSWGGWTDTHYF. The full variable domain, in which reference TRBV28 and TRBJ2-3 provide the parts outside the CDR3, is DVKVTQSSRYLVKRTGEKVFLECVQDMDHENMFWYRQDPGLGLRLIYFSYDVKMKEKGDIPEGYSVSREKKERFSLILESASTNQTSMYLCASSWGGWTDTHYFGPGTRLTVL.

This chain connects TRBV11-3 to TRBJ2-7; a possible D gene is TRBD2 (5 bases). The tail of the sequence fits TRBJ2-1 better, so the J call may be wrong. Germline CDR1 and CDR2: SGHNT and YENEEA. The CDR3 is made up of 13 amino acids. DNA for the CDR3: TGTGCCAGCAACGCCGGGAACAACTACGAGCAGTTCTTC. Translating gives CASNAGNNYEQFF.

Regarding this clonotype: The junction does not match germline at one end; this may be a read error. The chain joins TRBV5-8 to TRBJ1-2, with D uncertain. The V gene's germline CDR1 is SGHTS and CDR2 YDEGEE. There are 12 residues in the CDR3. In DNA form, the CDR3 reads TGTGCCATCAGCTTAGATGGCTATGGCTACACCTTC. Translated: CAISLDGYGYTF.

The table lists this clonotype with many counts. The chain recombines TRBV6-6 with TRBJ2-5, with D possibly TRBD1 on 5 matching bases. Germline V CDR1 and CDR2: MNHNY, SVGAGI (reference sequence). V lost 11 bases and J lost 4, with 20 bases in between. There are 14 residues in the CDR3. The CDR3, as DNA: TGTGCCTCCGGTGGGAACGGACAAGGAGAGACCCAGTACTTC. Translating it yields CASGGNGQGETQYF.

This clonotype qualifies as medium-sized. The chain couples TRBV11-2 to TRBJ2-5, with D perhaps matching TRBD2 (6 bases). The V and J ends lost 2 bases and 5 bases respectively, with 12 bases between them. Germline CDR1 and CDR2: SGHAT and FQNNGV. The CDR3 covers 14 residues. The chain's CDR3 is CASSLSTGRETQYF. The CDR3 nucleotides are TGTGCCAGCAGCTTAAGCACGGGGAGGGAGACCCAGTACTTC.

There are a few counts of this clonotype. A much larger clonotype is one base distant, so this may be a read error. Without the conserved terminal phenylalanine or tryptophan, this CDR3 likely stems from a read error. This rearrangement joins TRBV7-9 to TRBJ2-4; D might be TRBD1 (6 bases). Germline assignment: CDR1 SEHNR and CDR2 FQNEAQ (reference sequence). The CDR3 is made up of 18 amino acids. Trimming removed 3 bases from V and 1 base from J, with 19 bases in between. CDR3 sequence: CASSLLGKGGSAKNIQYL. CDR3 sequence (DNA): TGTGCCAGCAGCTTGCTTGGGAAAGGGGGTTCGGCCAAAAACATTCAGTACTTA.

Details on this clonotype: The conserved phenylalanine or tryptophan is not found at the CDR3 terminus, so this likely reflects a read error. The DNA is left out, because the CDR3 cannot be placed on it with certainty; the CDR3 is given as TCRdb lists it. This rearrangement joins TRBV11-1 to TRBJ1-5; the table's TRBD1 call for D was not verified on the DNA. A total of 15 residues make up the CDR3, ends included. In germline, CDR1 is SGHAT, CDR2 FQDESV (reference sequence). CDR3 in amino acids: CASSTHRGGNQPRHL.

Comments on this clonotype: Germline is not matched at one junction end, which may reflect a read error. This rearrangement joins TRBV5-6 to TRBJ2-5; a possible D gene is TRBD1 (6 bases). Per the germline V gene, CDR1 is SGHDT and CDR2 is YYEEEE. The CDR3 spans 14 residues. DNA for the CDR3: TGTGCCAGCAGCTTGAGATACAGGGAAGAGACCCGGTACTTC. Amino acid sequence: CASSLRYREETRYF. Filled out from reference TRBV5-6 and TRBJ2-5, the complete variable domain reads DAGVTQSPTHLIKTRGQQVTLRCSPKSGHDTVSWYQQALGQGPQFIFQYYEEEERQRGNFPDRFSGHQFPNYSSELNVNALLLGDSALYLCASSLRYREETRYFGPGTRLLVL.

This clonotype was recorded at least ten times. V and J are TRBV11-2 and TRBJ2-7, with 9 bases aligning to TRBD2. J was trimmed by 1 base and V by 5 bases; bases with no gene match: 12. The CDR3 contains 17 residues. In germline, CDR1 is SGHAT, CDR2 FQNNGV. The CDR3 spells CASSKTINLAGSYEQYF. CDR3 sequence (DNA): TGTGCCAGCAGCAAGACAATAAACCTAGCGGGGTCCTACGAGCAGTACTTC.

This clonotype was observed at least ten times. The chain employs TRBV12-3 or TRBV12-4 and TRBJ2-1, with D possibly being TRBD1 (6 bases). V lost 7 bases and J lost 4, with 8 bases in between. The CDR3 totals 12 residues. The DNA for the CDR3 is TGTGCCAGCAACGGACAGTACAATGAGCAGTTCTTC. Its protein is CASNGQYNEQFF.

This clonotype has at least ten counts. The gene calls are TRBV6-1 and TRBJ1-2; D gene ambiguous. The V gene lost 2 bases and the J gene lost 4 bases, with 14 bases spanning the gap. There are 15 residues in the CDR3. CDR1 MNHNS and CDR2 SASEGT come from the germline V gene. The CDR3 DNA reads as TGTGCCAGCAGTGAACAGGTTCTATCTCTCTATGGCTACACCTTC. It specifies CASSEQVLSLYGYTF.

In its sample, this clonotype was seen once. One end of the junction varies from germline; a read error may be responsible. This chain uses TRBV6-1 with TRBJ2-7; tentative D call: TRBD1 (5 bases). The CDR3 loop spans 13 amino acids. Germline values: CDR1 MNHNS, CDR2 SASEGT. The CDR3 nucleotides are TGTGCCAGGAGTCATGTTGGGGCCTACGAGCAATACTTC. Its translation: CARSHVGAYEQYF.

This clonotype was seen more than once but under ten times. J is TRBJ1-6 and V is TRBV20-1; D is possibly TRBD1 (5 bases). Germline values: CDR1 DFQATT, CDR2 SNEGSKA (reference sequence). The CDR3 sequence is 15 residues long. V dropped 4 bases and J dropped 2 bases, with 12 bases sitting between them. The CDR3 region has the DNA TGCAGTGCTAACCGGGGCCTCCCCTATAATTCACCCCTCCACTTT. This encodes CSANRGLPYNSPLHF.

A word on this clonotype: An end of the junction differs from the germline gene, which may be a read error. The chain links TRBV11-2 to TRBJ1-6; D remains ambiguous. Germline values: CDR1 SGHAT, CDR2 FQNNGV. This CDR3 spans 18 amino acids. CDR3 bases: TGTGCTAGCAGCTTAGTCGGAGGAACCACCTCCTTTAATTCACCCCTCCACTTT. It translates to CASSLVGGTTSFNSPLHF.

The chain has TRBV4-2 and TRBJ2-7; tentatively, D is TRBD1 (6 bases). The CDR3 is 14 residues long. CDR1 and CDR2 from the germline V gene are LGHNA and YNFKEQ. The CDR3 sequence: CVRSHPGGGREQYF. CDR3 DNA: TGTGTCCGCAGCCATCCTGGTGGGGGCCGCGAGCAGTACTTC.

Notes on this clonotype: One junction end disagrees with the germline gene, perhaps due to a read error. This chain joins TRBV12-3 or TRBV12-4 and TRBJ2-3, with TRBD2 matching over 7 bases. This CDR3 has 14 residues. The CDR3 spells CASTRTRVIDTQYF. CDR3 nucleotide sequence: TGTGCCAGCACCCGGACTAGAGTCATAGATACGCAGTATTTC.

As to this clonotype: Relative to the germline gene, one junction end is altered; a read error may explain this. The chain combines TRBV29-1 with TRBJ2-7; maybe TRBD1 (6 bases). From germline, CDR1 is SQVTM and CDR2 ANQGSEA. CDR3 length: 12 amino acids. CDR3 nucleotide sequence: TGCAGCGTTGGGACAGACATGTCCGAGCAGTATTTC. Residues: CSVGTDMSEQYF.

The chain uses TRBV28 and TRBJ2-5; 7 nucleotides align to TRBD2. In germline, CDR1 is MDHEN, CDR2 SYDVKM. CDR3 length equals 16 residues. V lost 7 bases to trimming and J lost 2 bases; unmatched junction nucleotides: 13. The CDR3 sequence: CASKTSEKVSQETQYF. In DNA form, the CDR3 reads TGTGCCAGCAAAACTAGCGAGAAGGTATCACAAGAGACCCAGTACTTC.

Ten or more counts support this clonotype. The chain carries TRBV4-1 and TRBJ1-5; 7 bases map to TRBD1. The germline V gene has CDR1 MGHRA and CDR2 YSYEKL. The CDR3 spans 15 residues. V shed 0 bases and J 6 bases; nucleotides not matched to a gene: 5. The CDR3 DNA reads TGCGCCAGCAGCCAAGAAGGGGGCGCGGGTCAGCCCCAGCATTTT. Its protein is CASSQEGGAGQPQHF.

In the case of this clonotype: A read error is possible here, since a much larger clone lies one base away. The chain links TRBV6-1 to TRBJ1-1, with 8 bases that match TRBD1. Unmatched junction bases numbered 10, after V lost 9 bases and J lost 4 bases. The CDR3 totals 14 residues. Germline CDR1 is MNHNS and CDR2 is SASEGT. CDR3 bases: TGTGCCAGGAGAATCACACAGGGGGGCACTGAAGCTTTCTTT. Its protein is CARRITQGGTEAFF.

This clonotype was picked up one time. The chain carries TRBV11-2 and TRBJ1-1; D not resolved. The CDR3 is 13 amino acids. In germline, CDR1 is SGHAT, CDR2 FQNNGV. V lost 7 bases, J lost 1 base, and 10 bases lay in between. The CDR3 loop is CASNLGANTEAFF. CDR3 sequence (DNA): TGTGCCAGCAACTTGGGAGCGAACACTGAAGCTTTCTTT.

This clonotype was seen ten or more times. This rearrangement joins TRBV4-2 to TRBJ2-1; 10 bases are shared with TRBD2. The CDR3 is 16 residues long. Germline loops: CDR1 LGHNA, CDR2 YNFKEQ. The ends lost 2 bases at V and 9 bases at J; junction bases unmatched: 10. The CDR3 DNA sequence: TGTGCCAGCAGCCAAAGGACTAGCGGAGGGGGGCCTGAGCAGTTCTTC. It yields the protein CASSQRTSGGGPEQFF.

In nucleotides, the CDR3 is TGTGCCAGCAGTTTGCTTAAAAACCAAGAGACCCAGTACTTC. This codes for CASSLLKNQETQYF. The V call is TRBV28, the J call TRBJ2-5, with D uncertain. This CDR3 is 14 amino acids long. Germline CDR1 MDHEN, CDR2 SYDVKM. Deletions cut 3 bases from V and 0 bases from J, with 8 bases between.